The 9 T cell receptor beta chains presented below share a single source sample, sequenced in a study of T cell responses to AZD1222 COVID-19 vaccine. The assay was immunoSEQ multiplex PCR, and TCRdb's table has in-frame clones only and misses some. This sample has over 130,000 clones; 70% to 90% occur once, and the top ten carry approximately 3%. Sequencing used peripheral blood, obtained 28 days after the second AZD1222 dose. These receptors were collected from an adult who received the AZD1222 COVID-19 vaccine.

This sequence joins TRBV6-1 and TRBJ1-5, with TRBD1 matching over 7 bases. Germline CDR1 is MNHNS and CDR2 is SASEGT. CDR3 length: 16 residues. The ends lost 2 bases at V and 8 bases at J; junction bases unmatched: 12. The CDR3 nucleotides read TGTGCCAGCAGTGAACATGGGACAGCGAACGTAGAGCCCCAGCATTTT. Amino acids: CASSEHGTANVEPQHF.

This rearrangement joins TRBV9 to TRBJ1-2, with 8 bases identical to TRBD1. The CDR3 is 14 amino acids. Germline-derived CDR1 and CDR2 are SGDLS and YYNGEE. V shed 3 bases and J 5 bases; nucleotides not matched to a gene: 6. The CDR3, as DNA: TGTGCCAGCAGCGCAGGGGGCGAGGGATATGGCTACACCTTC. Its translation is CASSAGGEGYGYTF.

This rearrangement joins TRBV5-6 to TRBJ2-7; TRBD1 agrees at 9 bases. CDR3 length equals 14 residues. Germline CDR1 is SGHDT and CDR2 is YYEEEE. The V segment lost 6 bases and the J segment 5 bases; nucleotides outside the gene matches: 9. CDR3 coding DNA: TGTGCCAGCACCTTCCGGGACAGGGTCCACGAGCAGTACTTC. This sequence encodes CASTFRDRVHEQYF. Combining the CDR3 with reference TRBV5-6 and TRBJ2-7 gives the whole variable domain DAGVTQSPTHLIKTRGQQVTLRCSPKSGHDTVSWYQQALGQGPQFIFQYYEEEERQRGNFPDRFSGHQFPNYSSELNVNALLLGDSALYLCASTFRDRVHEQYFGPGTRLTVT.

A word on this clone: Other DNA variants within this sample encode the same CDR3. The V call is TRBV18, the J call TRBJ2-6; no definite D call. The germline gives CDR1 KGHSH, CDR2 LQKENI. The CDR3 runs to 15 residues. Between the trimmed V and J ends, which lost 2 bases and 0 bases, there was a span of 5 bases. The CDR3 here is CASSPSGSGANVLTF. The CDR3 nucleotides read TGTGCCAGCTCACCATCTGGCTCTGGGGCCAACGTCCTGACTTTC.

The rearrangement joins TRBV28 to TRBJ2-1; D call uncertain. The germline gives CDR1 MDHEN, CDR2 SYDVKM. Trimming shortened V by 3 bases and J by 4 bases, and 10 bases separated the two germline ends. The CDR3 consists of 14 residues. CDR3 nucleotides: TGTGCCAGCAGTTTCCGGCAGAAATACAATGAGCAGTTCTTC. Translated: CASSFRQKYNEQFF.

The CDR3 reads CASTPDGLDYEQYF. Written as DNA, the CDR3 is TGCGCCAGCACCCCCGACGGACTGGATTACGAGCAGTACTTC. V gene TRBV5-1 combines with J gene TRBJ2-7; possible D gene TRBD2, 5 bases. V shed 6 bases and J shed 4 bases, with 17 bases lying between them. The germline V gene encodes CDR1 SGHRS and CDR2 YFSETQ. The CDR3 length is 14 residues.

The chain joins TRBV3-1 (or the pseudogene TRBV3-2) to TRBJ1-2; D is possibly TRBD1 (5 bases). The CDR3 spans 15 residues. V shed 0 bases and J shed 7 bases, with 15 bases lying between them. Germline CDR1 is LGHDT and CDR2 is YNNKEL (reference sequence). CDR3 coding DNA: TGTGCCAGCAGCCAAGATCTCAGGGCGGCGGCTGGCTACACCTTC. This translates into CASSQDLRAAAGYTF.

This clone was seen a single time. This chain uses TRBV9 with TRBJ2-2, with 9 nucleotides matching TRBD1. The junction had 4 bases not matched to a gene; V was cut back by 3 bases and J by 4 bases. Per the germline V gene, CDR1 is SGDLS and CDR2 is YYNGEE. The CDR3 consists of 15 residues. CDR3 coding DNA: TGTGCCAGCAGCGCGACAGGGGGAGGCACCGGGGAGCTGTTTTTT. Protein: CASSATGGGTGELFF.

The chain employs TRBV6-6 and TRBJ1-4; D remains unclear. Germline V lookup: CDR1 MNHNY, CDR2 SVGAGI (reference sequence). The CDR3 extends over 16 amino acids. With 0 bases removed from V and 7 bases from J, the gap between germline ends came to 15 bases. The CDR3 loop is CASSYSLGASREKLFF. The DNA of the CDR3 is TGTGCCAGCAGTTACTCGTTGGGTGCTTCCCGTGAAAAACTGTTTTTT.